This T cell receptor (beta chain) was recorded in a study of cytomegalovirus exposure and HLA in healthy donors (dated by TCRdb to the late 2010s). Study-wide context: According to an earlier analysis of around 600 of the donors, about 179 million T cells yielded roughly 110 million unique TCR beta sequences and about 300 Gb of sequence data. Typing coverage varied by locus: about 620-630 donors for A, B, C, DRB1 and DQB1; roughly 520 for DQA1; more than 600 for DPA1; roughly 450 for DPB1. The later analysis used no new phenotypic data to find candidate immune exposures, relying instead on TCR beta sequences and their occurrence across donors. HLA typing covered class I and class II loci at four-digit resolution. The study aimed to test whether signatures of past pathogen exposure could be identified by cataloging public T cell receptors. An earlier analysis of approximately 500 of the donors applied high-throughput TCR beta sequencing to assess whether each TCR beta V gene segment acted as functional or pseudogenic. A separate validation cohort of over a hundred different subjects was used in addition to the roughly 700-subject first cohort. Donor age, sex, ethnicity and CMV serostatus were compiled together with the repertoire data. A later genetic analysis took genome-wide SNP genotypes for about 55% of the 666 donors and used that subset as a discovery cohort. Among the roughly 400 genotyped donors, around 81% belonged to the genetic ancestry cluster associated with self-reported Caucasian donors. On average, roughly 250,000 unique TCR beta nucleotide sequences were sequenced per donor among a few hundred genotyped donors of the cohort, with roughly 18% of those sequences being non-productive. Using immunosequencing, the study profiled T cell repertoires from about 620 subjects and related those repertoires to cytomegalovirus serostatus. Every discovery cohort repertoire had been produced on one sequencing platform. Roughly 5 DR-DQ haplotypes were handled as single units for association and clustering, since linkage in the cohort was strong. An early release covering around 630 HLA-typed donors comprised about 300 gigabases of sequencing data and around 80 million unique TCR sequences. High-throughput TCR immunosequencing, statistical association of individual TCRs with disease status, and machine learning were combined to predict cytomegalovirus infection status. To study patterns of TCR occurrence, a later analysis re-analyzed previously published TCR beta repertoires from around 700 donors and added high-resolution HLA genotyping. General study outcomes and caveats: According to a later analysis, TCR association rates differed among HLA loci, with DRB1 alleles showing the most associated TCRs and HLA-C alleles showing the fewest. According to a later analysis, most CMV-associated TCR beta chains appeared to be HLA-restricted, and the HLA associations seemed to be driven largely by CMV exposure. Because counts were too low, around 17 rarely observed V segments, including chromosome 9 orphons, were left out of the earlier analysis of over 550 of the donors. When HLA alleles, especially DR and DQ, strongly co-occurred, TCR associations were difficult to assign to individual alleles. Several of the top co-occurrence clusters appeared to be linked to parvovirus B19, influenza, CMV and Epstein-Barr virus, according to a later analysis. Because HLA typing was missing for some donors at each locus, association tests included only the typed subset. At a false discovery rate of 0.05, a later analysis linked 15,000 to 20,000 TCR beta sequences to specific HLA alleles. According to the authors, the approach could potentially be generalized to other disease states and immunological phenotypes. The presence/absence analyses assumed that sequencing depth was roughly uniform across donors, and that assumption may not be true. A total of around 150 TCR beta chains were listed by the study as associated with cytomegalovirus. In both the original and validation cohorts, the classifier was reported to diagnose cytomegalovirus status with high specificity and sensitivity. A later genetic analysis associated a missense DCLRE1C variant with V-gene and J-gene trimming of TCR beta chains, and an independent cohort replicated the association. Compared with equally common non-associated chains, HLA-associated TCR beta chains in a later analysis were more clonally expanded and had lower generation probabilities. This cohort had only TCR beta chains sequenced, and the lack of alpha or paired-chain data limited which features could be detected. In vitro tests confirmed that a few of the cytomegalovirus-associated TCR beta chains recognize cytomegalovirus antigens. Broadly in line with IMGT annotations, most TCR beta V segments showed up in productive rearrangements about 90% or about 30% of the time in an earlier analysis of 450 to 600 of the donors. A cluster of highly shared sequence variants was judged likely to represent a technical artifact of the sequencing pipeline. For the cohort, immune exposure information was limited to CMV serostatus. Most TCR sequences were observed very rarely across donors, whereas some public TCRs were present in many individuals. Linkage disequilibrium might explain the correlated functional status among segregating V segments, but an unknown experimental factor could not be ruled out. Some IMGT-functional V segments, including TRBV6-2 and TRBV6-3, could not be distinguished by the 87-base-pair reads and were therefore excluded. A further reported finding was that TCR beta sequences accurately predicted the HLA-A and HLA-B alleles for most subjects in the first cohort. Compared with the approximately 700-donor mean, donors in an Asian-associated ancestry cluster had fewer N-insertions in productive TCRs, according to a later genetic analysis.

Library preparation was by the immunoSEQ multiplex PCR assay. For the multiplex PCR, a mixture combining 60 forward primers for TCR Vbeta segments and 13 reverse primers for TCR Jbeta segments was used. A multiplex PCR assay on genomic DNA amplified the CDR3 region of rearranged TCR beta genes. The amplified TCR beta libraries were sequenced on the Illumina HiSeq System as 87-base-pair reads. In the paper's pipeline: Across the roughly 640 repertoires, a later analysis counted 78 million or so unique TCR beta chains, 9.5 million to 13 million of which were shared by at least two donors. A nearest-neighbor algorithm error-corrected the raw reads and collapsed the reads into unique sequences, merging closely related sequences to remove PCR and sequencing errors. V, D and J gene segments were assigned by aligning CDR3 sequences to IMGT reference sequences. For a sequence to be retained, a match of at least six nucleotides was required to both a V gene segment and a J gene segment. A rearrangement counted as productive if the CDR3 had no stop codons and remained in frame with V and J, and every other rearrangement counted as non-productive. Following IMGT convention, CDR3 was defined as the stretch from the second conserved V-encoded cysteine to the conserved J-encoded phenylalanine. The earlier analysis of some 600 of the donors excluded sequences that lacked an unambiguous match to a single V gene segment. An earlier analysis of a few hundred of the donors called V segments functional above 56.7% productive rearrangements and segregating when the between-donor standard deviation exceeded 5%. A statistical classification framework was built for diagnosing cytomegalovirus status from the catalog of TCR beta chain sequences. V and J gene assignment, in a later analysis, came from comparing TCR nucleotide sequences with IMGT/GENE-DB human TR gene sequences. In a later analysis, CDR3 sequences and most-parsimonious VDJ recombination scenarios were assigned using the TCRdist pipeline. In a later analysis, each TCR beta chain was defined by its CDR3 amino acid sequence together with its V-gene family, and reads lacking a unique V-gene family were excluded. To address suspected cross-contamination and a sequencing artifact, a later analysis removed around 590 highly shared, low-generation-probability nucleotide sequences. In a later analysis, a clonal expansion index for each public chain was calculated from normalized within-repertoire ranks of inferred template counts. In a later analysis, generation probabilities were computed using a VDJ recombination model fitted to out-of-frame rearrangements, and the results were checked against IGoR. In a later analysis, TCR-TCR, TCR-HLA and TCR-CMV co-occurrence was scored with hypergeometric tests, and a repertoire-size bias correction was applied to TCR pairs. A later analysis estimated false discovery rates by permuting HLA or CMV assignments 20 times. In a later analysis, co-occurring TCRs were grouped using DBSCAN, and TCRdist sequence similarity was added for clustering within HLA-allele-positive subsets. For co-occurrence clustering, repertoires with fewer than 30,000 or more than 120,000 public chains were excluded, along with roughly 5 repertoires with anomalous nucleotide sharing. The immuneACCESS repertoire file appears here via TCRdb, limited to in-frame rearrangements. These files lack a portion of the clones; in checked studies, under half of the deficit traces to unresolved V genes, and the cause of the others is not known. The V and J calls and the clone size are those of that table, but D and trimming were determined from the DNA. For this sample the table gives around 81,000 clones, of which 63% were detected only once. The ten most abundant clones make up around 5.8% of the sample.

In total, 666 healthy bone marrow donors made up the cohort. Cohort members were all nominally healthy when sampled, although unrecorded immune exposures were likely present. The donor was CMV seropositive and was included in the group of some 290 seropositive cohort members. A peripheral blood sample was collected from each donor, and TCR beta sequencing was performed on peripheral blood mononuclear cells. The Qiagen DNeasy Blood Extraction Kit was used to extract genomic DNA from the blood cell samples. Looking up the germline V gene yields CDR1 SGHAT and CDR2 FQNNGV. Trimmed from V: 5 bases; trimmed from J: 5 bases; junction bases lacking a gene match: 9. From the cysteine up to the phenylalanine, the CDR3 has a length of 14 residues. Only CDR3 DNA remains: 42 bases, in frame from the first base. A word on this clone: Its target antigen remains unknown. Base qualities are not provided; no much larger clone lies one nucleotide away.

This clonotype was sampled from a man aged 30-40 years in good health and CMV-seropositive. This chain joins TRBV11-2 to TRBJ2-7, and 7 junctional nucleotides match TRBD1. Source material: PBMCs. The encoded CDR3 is CASSRDRVPNEQYF. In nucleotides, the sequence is TGTGCCAGCAGCCGAGACAGGGTGCCTAACGAGCAGTACTTC.